This T cell receptor beta chain was captured in a study of blood T cell repertoires in COVID-19. In the source study's methods: Reference gene primer amplification gave nucleated cell count estimates. Here immunoSEQ multiplex PCR was the method, and the copy in TCRdb shows in-frame clones only, minus some. V and J calls and clone size are given by that table; D and trimming were obtained from the DNA. Altogether over 200,000 clones are present, about 92% being singletons, with the ten largest covering 1% to 1.5%. V was shortened by 2 bases and J by 7 bases, with 14 bases between the two germline ends. Germline values: CDR1 MNHEY, CDR2 SVGAGI. CDR3 length: 14 residues.

The clonotype originates from a man aged 30-40 years with acute or convalescent COVID-19. V is TRBV6-5 and J is TRBJ1-2, with D possibly matching TRBD1 (5 bases). Input material: peripheral blood. DNA of the CDR3: TGTGCCAGCAGTTACACCGGACAAGCAGGTGGCTACACCTTC. Translating it yields CASSYTGQAGGYTF.